These 18 T cell receptor beta chains were all obtained from the same sample, sequenced in a study of blood T cells in healthy people across ages. Together with a sample-barcoded 5' primer, a J-beta primer mix was included in a second PCR lasting about 7 to 12 cycles. TCRdb processed the 5' RACE reads anew with MiXCR; each CDR3 protein has one entry. The top ten hold over 40% of the sample, which has approximately 360,000 distinct CDR3 sequences, over 45% seen once. The sample taken for sequencing was blood. The source is a man in his fifties or sixties in good health.

The chain has TRBV7-3 and TRBJ2-3; D may correspond to TRBD1 or TRBD2 (5 bases each). CDR3 length: 15 residues. The germline V and J ends were trimmed by 5 bases and 0 bases, with 12 bases remaining between them. Per germline, CDR1 SGHTA and CDR2 FQGTGA. The CDR3 DNA sequence: TGTGCCAGCAGCCCCCAGGGAGTTAGCACAGATACGCAGTATTTT. Its protein product is CASSPQGVSTDTQYF.

V gene TRBV11-2 combines with J gene TRBJ2-3; 7 nucleotides agree with TRBD2. The CDR3 is 16 residues long. Germline CDR1 SGHAT, CDR2 FQNNGV. V shed 1 base, J shed 4 bases, and the junction held 8 bases outside the gene matches. The CDR3 DNA reads TGTGCCAGCAGCTTAGCCCGCGGGAGTAGCGCAGATACGCAGTATTTT. Translating it yields CASSLARGSSADTQYF.

The J gene is TRBJ1-2, the V gene TRBV7-2, with TRBD1 as a possible D gene (6 bases). V was clipped by 5 bases and J by 8 bases, with 21 bases between them. Germline V gives CDR1 SGHTA, CDR2 FQGNSA. The CDR3 spans 15 residues. Here the CDR3 reads CASSTGGQGLRGYTF. The CDR3 coding sequence is TGTGCCAGCAGCACGGGGGGGCAGGGCCTAAGGGGCTACACCTTC.

This clonotype was seen more than once but under ten times. The chain uses TRBV2 and TRBJ2-3; possible D gene TRBD2, 6 bases. The CDR3 is 15 residues long. V lost 6 bases, J lost 4 bases, and 17 bases lay in between. The germline CDR1 and CDR2 sequences are SNHLY and FYNNEI. CDR3 sequence reads: CASSPEGTYADTQYF. The DNA of the CDR3 is TGTGCCAGCAGCCCCGAGGGGACTTATGCAGATACGCAGTATTTT.

The chain couples TRBV5-1 to TRBJ2-7; D is perhaps TRBD1 or TRBD2 (5 bases each). CDR3 length: 14 residues. Trimming stripped 7 bases from V and 6 bases from J, with 20 bases between. The germline gives CDR1 SGHRS, CDR2 YFSETQ. CDR3 region: CASGKVIGAGEQYF. DNA of the CDR3: TGCGCCAGCGGCAAGGTCATCGGGGCGGGCGAGCAGTACTTC.

This rearrangement joins TRBV13 to TRBJ2-1; 13 nucleotides match TRBD2. The CDR3 consists of 18 residues. V lost 5 bases and J lost 13; bases outside the gene matches: 20. Germline CDR1 is PRHDT and CDR2 is FYEKMQ (reference sequence). DNA of the CDR3: TGTGCCAGCAGCCATACCGGGACTAGCGGGGAAAGCCAAGAGACCCAGTTCTTC. Translating it yields CASSHTGTSGESQETQFF.

The J gene is TRBJ1-2, the V gene TRBV14; no clear D. Germline V gene data show CDR1 as SGHDN and CDR2 as FVKESK. CDR3 length: 13 amino acids. Trimming shortened V by 1 base and J by 4 bases, and 7 bases separated the two germline ends. In nucleotides, the CDR3 is TGTGCCAGCAGCCAAGGGTGGTCCTATGGCTACACCTTC. Residues: CASSQGWSYGYTF.

As for this clonotype: A much larger clone lies a single base off, so this may be a read error. The chain joins TRBV20-1 to TRBJ2-1, with 8 bases identical to TRBD2. Germline loops: CDR1 DFQATT, CDR2 SNEGSKA (reference sequence). The CDR3 has 15 amino acids. The V gene end was trimmed by 0 bases and the J gene end by 8 bases; junction bases not matched to a gene: 9. CDR3 sequence: CSARDGGAGVHEQFF. In DNA, the CDR3 is TGCAGTGCTAGAGATGGGGGAGCGGGAGTCCATGAGCAGTTCTTC.

This clonotype was counted ten times or more. V gene TRBV7-9 combines with J gene TRBJ2-4; TRBD1 or TRBD2 may be the D gene (6 bases each). There are 15 residues in the CDR3. V was cut by 2 bases and J by 1 base, with 9 bases left in between. Per the germline V gene, CDR1 is SEHNR and CDR2 is FQNEAQ (reference sequence). The CDR3 nucleotides read TGTGCCAGCAGCTTAAGGGGGGACGCCAAAAACATTCAGTACTTC. It specifies CASSLRGDAKNIQYF.

CDR3 coding DNA: TGCGCCAGCAGCTTGTACAGTCAAGAGACCCAGTACTTC. Its translation: CASSLYSQETQYF. The rearrangement links TRBV5-1 to TRBJ2-5; D ambiguous. Per the germline V gene, CDR1 is SGHRS and CDR2 is YFSETQ. The V gene lost 1 base and the J gene lost 2 bases, with 6 bases spanning the gap. CDR3 length: 13 amino acids. Variable domain in full (rest from reference TRBV5-1 and TRBJ2-5): KAGVTQTPRYLIKTRGQQVTLSCSPISGHRSVSWYQQTPGQGLQFLFEYFSETQRNKGNFPGRFSGRQFSNSRSEMNVSTLELGDSALYLCASSLYSQETQYFGPGTRLLVL.

The table lists this clonotype with a few counts. The rearrangement uses TRBV27 and TRBJ2-1; D unclear. Per germline, CDR1 MNHEY and CDR2 SMNVEV (reference sequence). This CDR3 has 14 residues. The V end was cut by 3 bases, the J end by 7 bases, with 13 bases between. The CDR3 region has the DNA TGTGCCAGCAGTTTCCAACGTGGGCGAAATGAGCAGTTCTTC. This codes for CASSFQRGRNEQFF.

The gene calls are TRBV5-1 and TRBJ2-3; 12 nucleotides agree with TRBD2. Germline V gene data show CDR1 as SGHRS and CDR2 as YFSETQ. J was trimmed by 5 bases and V by 4 bases; bases with no gene match: 8. There are 16 residues in the CDR3. The CDR3 reads CASSQLAGGRGDTQYF. The CDR3 coding sequence is TGCGCCAGCAGCCAACTAGCGGGGGGCCGTGGAGATACGCAGTATTTT.

The V and J genes are TRBV6-1 and TRBJ1-2; possibly TRBD1 for D (6 bases). V was trimmed by 4 bases and J by 2 bases, leaving 8 bases between them. Germline V gene lookup returns CDR1 MNHNS and CDR2 SASEGT. The CDR3 sequence is 13 residues long. The CDR3 loop reads CASSGDRNYGYTF. The CDR3 nucleotides read TGTGCCAGCAGTGGCGACAGGAACTATGGCTACACCTTC.

The rearrangement uses TRBV6-5 and TRBJ1-4; no reliable D call. Trimming cost V 8 bases and J 0 bases, with 1 base left between them. Germline CDR1 MNHEY, CDR2 SVGAGI. There are 11 residues in the CDR3. CDR3 sequence: CASATNEKLFF. The CDR3 DNA reads TGTGCCAGCGCAACTAATGAAAAACTGTTTTTT.

V is TRBV7-2 and J is TRBJ2-3; TRBD2 agrees at 12 bases. The CDR3 has 17 amino acids. Losses at the gene ends were 4 bases for V and 2 bases for J; bases not matched to a gene: 7. Germline-derived CDR1 and CDR2 are SGHTA and FQGNSA. The CDR3 bases are TGTGCCAGCAGCTCCCGGACTAGCGGGATTTTCACAGATACGCAGTATTTT. Translating gives CASSSRTSGIFTDTQYF.

The CDR3 sequence is CASTETESRTDTQYF. DNA for the CDR3: TGTGCCAGCACGGAGACAGAAAGCCGCACAGATACGCAGTATTTT. This chain joins TRBV6-1 and TRBJ2-3; D is perhaps TRBD1 (5 bases). Germline lookup yields CDR1 MNHNS and CDR2 SASEGT. Trimming cost V 7 bases and J 1 base, with 15 bases left between them. The CDR3 runs 15 residues.

The sample holds a few counts of this clonotype. The chain is built from TRBV7-9 and TRBJ2-1, with D perhaps matching TRBD1 or TRBD2 (5 bases each). CDR1 SEHNR and CDR2 FQNEAQ come from the germline V gene (reference sequence). The CDR3 loop spans 15 amino acids. Trimming removed 10 bases at V and 6 bases at J, with 22 bases between. The CDR3 DNA sequence: TGTGCCATCCCGCCTCGACAGTCTGGGGGCAATGAGCAGTTCTTC. Encoded protein: CAIPPRQSGGNEQFF. The full variable domain, with the rest looked up from reference TRBV7-9 and TRBJ2-1, is DTGVSQNPRHKITKRGQNVTFRCDPISEHNRLYWYRQTLGQGPEFLTYFQNEAQLEKSRLLSDRFSAERPKGSFSTLEIQRTEQGDSAMYLCAIPPRQSGGNEQFFGPGTRLTVL.

In regard to this clonotype: This may arise from a read error, as a much more abundant clone is one base away. The chain carries TRBV20-1 and TRBJ2-1; TRBD1 aligns across 9 bases. V shed 6 bases and J 10 bases; nucleotides not matched to a gene: 16. The CDR3 contains 15 residues. Germline CDR1 DFQATT, CDR2 SNEGSKA (reference sequence). CDR3 in amino acids: CSANYRGRSSYEQFF. CDR3 bases: TGCAGTGCCAACTACAGGGGGCGTTCCTCCTACGAGCAGTTCTTC.